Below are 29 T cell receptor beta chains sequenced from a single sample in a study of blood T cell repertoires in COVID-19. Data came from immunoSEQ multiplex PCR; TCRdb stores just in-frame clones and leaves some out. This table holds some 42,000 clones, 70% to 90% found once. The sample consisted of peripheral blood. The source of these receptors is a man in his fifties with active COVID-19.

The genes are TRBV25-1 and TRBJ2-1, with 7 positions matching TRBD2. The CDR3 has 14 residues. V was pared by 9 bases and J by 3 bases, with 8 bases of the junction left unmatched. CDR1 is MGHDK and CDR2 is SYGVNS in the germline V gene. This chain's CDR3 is CASIRDYNYNEQFF. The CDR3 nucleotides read TGTGCCAGTATCCGGGACTACAACTACAATGAGCAGTTCTTC.

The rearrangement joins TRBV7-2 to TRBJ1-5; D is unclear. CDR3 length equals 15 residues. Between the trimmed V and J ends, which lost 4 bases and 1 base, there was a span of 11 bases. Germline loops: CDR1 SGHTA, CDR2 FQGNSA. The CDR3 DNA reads TGTGCCAGCAGCTCCGTCCCCCGGAGCAATCAGCCCCAGCATTTT. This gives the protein CASSSVPRSNQPQHF.

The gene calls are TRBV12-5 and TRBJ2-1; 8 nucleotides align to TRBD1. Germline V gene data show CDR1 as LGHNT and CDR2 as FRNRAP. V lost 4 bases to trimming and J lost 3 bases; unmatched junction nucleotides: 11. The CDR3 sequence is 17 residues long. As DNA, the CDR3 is TGTGCTAGTGGTTCGGACAGGGCTAATGGTTTCTACAATGAGCAGTTCTTC. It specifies CASGSDRANGFYNEQFF.

The CDR3, as DNA: TGTGCCAGCAGCTTAGGCGGGAGTGGGTCCTACGAGCAGTACTTC. This codes for CASSLGGSGSYEQYF. V usage is TRBV7-2 and J usage is TRBJ2-7, with 7 bases aligning to TRBD2. The J segment lost 1 base and the V segment lost 1 base, leaving 4 bases of the junction unmatched. This CDR3 has 15 amino acids. The germline gives CDR1 SGHTA, CDR2 FQGNSA.

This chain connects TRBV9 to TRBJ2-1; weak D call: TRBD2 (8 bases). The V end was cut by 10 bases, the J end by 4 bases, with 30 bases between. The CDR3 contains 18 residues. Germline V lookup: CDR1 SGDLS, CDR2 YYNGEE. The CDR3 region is CARDDRDPEREFYNEQFF. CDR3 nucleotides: TGTGCCCGGGACGACAGGGACCCAGAGCGGGAGTTTTACAATGAGCAGTTCTTC.

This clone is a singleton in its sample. CDR3 nucleotide sequence: TGTGCCAGTAGTATGAGGGTAGGGCAGCCCCAGCATTTT. As protein: CASSMRVGQPQHF. The chain links TRBV19 to TRBJ1-5; D remains ambiguous. This CDR3 spans 13 amino acids. Trimming stripped 3 bases from V and 7 bases from J, with 10 bases between. CDR1 and CDR2 (germline): LNHDA, SQIVND (reference sequence).

Here the CDR3 reads CASGRWGGGSGNTIYF. DNA for the CDR3: TGTGCCAGCGGCCGGTGGGGAGGTGGCTCTGGAAACACCATATATTTT. The chain has TRBV7-2 and TRBJ1-3; the D is unclear. Germline V gene data show CDR1 as SGHTA and CDR2 as FQGNSA. Trimming cost V 8 bases and J 0 bases, with 17 bases left between them. The CDR3 contains 16 residues.

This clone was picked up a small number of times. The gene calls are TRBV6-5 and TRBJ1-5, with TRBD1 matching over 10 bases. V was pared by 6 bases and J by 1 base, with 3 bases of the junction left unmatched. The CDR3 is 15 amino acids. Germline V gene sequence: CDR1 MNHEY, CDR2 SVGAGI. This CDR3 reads CASSRTGGSNQPQHF. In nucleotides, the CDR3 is TGTGCCAGCAGCCGGACAGGGGGAAGCAATCAGCCCCAGCATTTT.

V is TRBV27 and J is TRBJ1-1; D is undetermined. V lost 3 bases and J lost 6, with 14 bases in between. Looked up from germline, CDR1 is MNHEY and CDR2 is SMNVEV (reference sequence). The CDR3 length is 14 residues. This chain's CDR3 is CASSLGRFYAEAFF. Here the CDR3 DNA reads TGTGCCAGCAGTTTGGGCAGGTTTTATGCTGAAGCTTTCTTT.

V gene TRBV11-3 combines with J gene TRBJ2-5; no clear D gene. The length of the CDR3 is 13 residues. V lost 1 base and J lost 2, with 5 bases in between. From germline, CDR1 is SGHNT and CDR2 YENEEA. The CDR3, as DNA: TGTGCCAGCAGCTTAGTCGCGCAAGAGACCCAGTACTTC. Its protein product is CASSLVAQETQYF.

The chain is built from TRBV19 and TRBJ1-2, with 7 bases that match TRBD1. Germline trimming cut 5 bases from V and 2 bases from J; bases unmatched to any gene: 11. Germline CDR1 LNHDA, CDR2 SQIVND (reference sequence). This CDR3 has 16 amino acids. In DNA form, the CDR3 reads TGTGCCAGTAGTCCTCTCCCCGCGACAGGGAACTATGGCTACACCTTC. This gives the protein CASSPLPATGNYGYTF.

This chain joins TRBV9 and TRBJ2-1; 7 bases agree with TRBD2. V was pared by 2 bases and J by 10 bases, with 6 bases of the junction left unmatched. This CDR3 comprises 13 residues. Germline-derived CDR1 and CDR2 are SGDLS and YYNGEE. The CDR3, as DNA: TGTGCCAGCAGCGTGACTAGCACAGTCGAGCAGTTCTTC. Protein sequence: CASSVTSTVEQFF.

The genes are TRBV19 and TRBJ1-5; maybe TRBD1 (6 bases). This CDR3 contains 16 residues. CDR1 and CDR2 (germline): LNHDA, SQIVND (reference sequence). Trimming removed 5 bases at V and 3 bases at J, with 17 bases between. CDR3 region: CASSAYRDLVNQPQHF. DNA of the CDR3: TGTGCCAGTAGTGCGTACAGGGATTTGGTCAATCAGCCCCAGCATTTT.

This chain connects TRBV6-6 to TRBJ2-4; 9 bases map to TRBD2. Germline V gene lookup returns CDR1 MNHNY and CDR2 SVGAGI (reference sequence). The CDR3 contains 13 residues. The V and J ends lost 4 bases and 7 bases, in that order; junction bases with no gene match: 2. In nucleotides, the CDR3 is TGTGCCAGCAGTTGGGCGGGAGGGAACATTCAGTACTTC. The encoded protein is CASSWAGGNIQYF.

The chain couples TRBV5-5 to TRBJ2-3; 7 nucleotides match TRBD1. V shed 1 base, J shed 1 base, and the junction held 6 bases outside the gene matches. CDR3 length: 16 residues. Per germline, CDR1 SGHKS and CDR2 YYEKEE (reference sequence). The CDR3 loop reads CASSLFTGVRTDTQYF. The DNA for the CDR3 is TGTGCCAGCAGCTTGTTCACAGGGGTCCGCACAGATACGCAGTATTTT.

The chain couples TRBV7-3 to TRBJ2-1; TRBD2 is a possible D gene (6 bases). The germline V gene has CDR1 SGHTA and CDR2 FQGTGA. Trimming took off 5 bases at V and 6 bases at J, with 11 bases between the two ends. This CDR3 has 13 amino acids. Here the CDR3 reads CASSGAGLNEQFF. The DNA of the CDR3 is TGTGCCAGCAGCGGAGCGGGCCTCAATGAGCAGTTCTTC.

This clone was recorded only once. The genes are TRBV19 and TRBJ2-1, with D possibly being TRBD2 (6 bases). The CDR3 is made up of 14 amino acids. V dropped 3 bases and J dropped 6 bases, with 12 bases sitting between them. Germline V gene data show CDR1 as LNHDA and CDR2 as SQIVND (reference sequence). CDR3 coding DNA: TGTGCCAGTAGTATTTTGGGAGGTTTCAATGAGCAGTTCTTC. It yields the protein CASSILGGFNEQFF.

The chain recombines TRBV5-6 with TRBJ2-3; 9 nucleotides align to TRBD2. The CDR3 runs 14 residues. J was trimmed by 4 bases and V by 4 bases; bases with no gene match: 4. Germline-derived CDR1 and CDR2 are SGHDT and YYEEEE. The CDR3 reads CASSISGSPDTQYF. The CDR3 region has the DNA TGTGCCAGCAGCATTAGCGGGAGTCCAGATACGCAGTATTTT.

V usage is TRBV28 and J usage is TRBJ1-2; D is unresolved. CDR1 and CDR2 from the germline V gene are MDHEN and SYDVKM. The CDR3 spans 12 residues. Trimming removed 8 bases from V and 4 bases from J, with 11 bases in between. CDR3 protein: CASQVVSYGYTF. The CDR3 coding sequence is TGTGCCAGCCAAGTCGTGAGCTATGGCTACACCTTC.

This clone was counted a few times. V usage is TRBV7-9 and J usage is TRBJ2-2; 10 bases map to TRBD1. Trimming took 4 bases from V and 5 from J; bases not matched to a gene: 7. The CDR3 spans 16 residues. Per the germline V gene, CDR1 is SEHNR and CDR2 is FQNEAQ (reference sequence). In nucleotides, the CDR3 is TGTGCCAGCAGCTCCTCAGGGACAGGGGATACCGGGGAGCTGTTTTTT. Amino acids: CASSSSGTGDTGELFF.

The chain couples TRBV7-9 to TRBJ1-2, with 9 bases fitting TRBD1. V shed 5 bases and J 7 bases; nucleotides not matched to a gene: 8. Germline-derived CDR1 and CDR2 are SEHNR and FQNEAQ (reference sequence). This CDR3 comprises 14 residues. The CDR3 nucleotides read TGTGCCAGCAGCCGTATACAGGGGGCCGGTGGCTACACCTTC. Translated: CASSRIQGAGGYTF.

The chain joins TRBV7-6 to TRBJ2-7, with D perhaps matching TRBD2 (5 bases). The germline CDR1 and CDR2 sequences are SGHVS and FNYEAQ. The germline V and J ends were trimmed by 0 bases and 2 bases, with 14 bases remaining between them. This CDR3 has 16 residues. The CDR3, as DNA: TGTGCCAGCAGCTTAGCGTCTCGGGGAGCCACCTACGAGCAGTACTTC. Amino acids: CASSLASRGATYEQYF.

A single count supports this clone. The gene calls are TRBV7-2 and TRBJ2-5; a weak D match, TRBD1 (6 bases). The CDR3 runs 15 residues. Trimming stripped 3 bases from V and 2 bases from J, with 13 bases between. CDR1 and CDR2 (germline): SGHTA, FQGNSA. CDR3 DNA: TGTGCCAGCAGCTTCCGAGGACAGAAACAAGAGACCCAGTACTTC. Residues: CASSFRGQKQETQYF.

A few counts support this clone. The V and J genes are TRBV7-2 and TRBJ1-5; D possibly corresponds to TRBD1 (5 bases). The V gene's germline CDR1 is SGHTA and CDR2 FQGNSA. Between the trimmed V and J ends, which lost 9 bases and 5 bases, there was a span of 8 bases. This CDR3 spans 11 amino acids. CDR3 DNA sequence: TGTGCCAGGGCGGGGGATCAGCCCCAGCATTTT. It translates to CARAGDQPQHF.

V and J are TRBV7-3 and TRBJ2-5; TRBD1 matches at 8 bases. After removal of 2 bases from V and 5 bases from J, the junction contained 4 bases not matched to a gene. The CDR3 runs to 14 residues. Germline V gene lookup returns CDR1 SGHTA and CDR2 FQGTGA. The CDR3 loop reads CASSLAGGSETQYF. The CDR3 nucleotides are TGTGCCAGCAGCTTAGCAGGGGGCTCTGAGACCCAGTACTTC.

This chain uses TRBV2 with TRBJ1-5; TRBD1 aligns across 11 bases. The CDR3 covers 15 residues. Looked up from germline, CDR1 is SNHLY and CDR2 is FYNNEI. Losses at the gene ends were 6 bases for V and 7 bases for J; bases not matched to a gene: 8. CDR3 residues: CASREPGQGVQPQHF. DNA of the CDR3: TGTGCCAGCAGGGAACCGGGACAGGGGGTCCAGCCCCAGCATTTT.

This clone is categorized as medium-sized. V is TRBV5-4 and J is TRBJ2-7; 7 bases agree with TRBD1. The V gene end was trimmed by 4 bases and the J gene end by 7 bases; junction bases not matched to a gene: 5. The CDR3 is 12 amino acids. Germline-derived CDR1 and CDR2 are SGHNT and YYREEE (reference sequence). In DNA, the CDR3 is TGTGCCAGCAGCACGACAGGGTCTGAGCAGTACTTC. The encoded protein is CASSTTGSEQYF.

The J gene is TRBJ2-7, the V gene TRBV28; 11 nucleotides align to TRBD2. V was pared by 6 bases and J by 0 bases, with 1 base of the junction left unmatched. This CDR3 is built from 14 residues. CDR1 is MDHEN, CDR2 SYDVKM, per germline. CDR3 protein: CASSGTSGSYEQYF. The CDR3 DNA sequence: TGTGCCAGCAGCGGGACTAGCGGCTCCTACGAGCAGTACTTC.

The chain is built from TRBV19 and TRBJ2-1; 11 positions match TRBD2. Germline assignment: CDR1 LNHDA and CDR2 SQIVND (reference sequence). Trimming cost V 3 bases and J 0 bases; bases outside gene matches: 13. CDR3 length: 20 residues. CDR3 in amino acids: CASSIFKLAGGQSSYNEQFF. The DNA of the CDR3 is TGTGCCAGTAGTATTTTCAAGCTAGCGGGGGGACAGAGCTCCTACAATGAGCAGTTCTTC.